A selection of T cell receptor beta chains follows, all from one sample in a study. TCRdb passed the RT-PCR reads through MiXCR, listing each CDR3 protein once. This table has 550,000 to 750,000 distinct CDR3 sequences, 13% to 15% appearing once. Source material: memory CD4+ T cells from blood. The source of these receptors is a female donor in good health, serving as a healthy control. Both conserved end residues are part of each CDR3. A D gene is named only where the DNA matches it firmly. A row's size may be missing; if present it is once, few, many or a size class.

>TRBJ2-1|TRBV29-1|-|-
TGCAGCGCTGTTTGGGGGGAAAGCTCCTACAATGAGCAGTTCTTC
CSAVWGESSYNEQFF
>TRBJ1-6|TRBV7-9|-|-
TGTGCCAGCAGCTCCCAGGCTTCCTATAATTCACCCCTCCACTTT
CASSSQASYNSPLHF
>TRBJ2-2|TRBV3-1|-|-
TGTGCCAGCAGCCGAACCTCTAGCAGCACGAACACCGGGGAGCTGTTTTTT
CASSRTSSSTNTGELFF
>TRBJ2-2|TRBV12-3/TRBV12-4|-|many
TGTGCCACCAGGAGGCGCCGTTTTGATCGAAAAAACACCGGGGAGCTGTTTTTT
CATRRRRFDRKNTGELFF
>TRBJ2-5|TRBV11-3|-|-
TGTGCCAGCAGCTTGAGGGCCCTCCCCTTC
CASSLRALPF
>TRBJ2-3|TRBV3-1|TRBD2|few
TGTGCCAGCAGCCATGGGGCGGGAGAGGGAGATACGCAGTATTTT
CASSHGAGEGDTQYF
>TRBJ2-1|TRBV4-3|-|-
TGCGCCAGCAGCGAGCGGGCCACTTACAATGAGCAGTTCTTC
CASSERATYNEQFF
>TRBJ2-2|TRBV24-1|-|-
TGTGCCACCAGTGATCCCGTCAGGGTCACCGGGGAGCTGTTTTTT
CATSDPVRVTGELFF
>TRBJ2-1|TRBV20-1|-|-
TGCAGTGCTAGACTACAGTCCAATGAGCAGTTCTTC
CSARLQSNEQFF
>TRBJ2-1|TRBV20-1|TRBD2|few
TGCAGTGCTATCGCGGGAGCCAACAATGAGCAGTTCTTC
CSAIAGANNEQFF
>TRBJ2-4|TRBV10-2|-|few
TGCGCCAGCAGTGACGTCGGGTACATTCAGTACTTC
CASSDVGYIQYF
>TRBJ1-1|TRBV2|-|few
TGTGCCAGCAGTGTTAAGGCTTGGGAAGCTTTCTTT
CASSVKAWEAFF
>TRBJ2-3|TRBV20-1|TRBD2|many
TGCAGTGCTCTCTCCGGGACTAGCGGGAGTTTCGCAGATACGCAGTATTTT
CSALSGTSGSFADTQYF
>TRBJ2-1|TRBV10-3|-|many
TGTGCCATCAGTGAGTCGAAGGGCGCTCACAATGAGCAGTTCTTC
CAISESKGAHNEQFF
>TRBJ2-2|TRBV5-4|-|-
TGTGCCAGCAGCCCCAATAGCGGAGCCGGGAACACCGGGGAGCTGTTTTTT
CASSPNSGAGNTGELFF
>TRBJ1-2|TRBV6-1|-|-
TGTGCCAGCACGAGACGCACCTTGGGGTATGGCTACACCTTC
CASTRRTLGYGYTF
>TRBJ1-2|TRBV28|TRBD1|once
TGTGCCAGCACCTCGGACAGGGGTAACTATGGCTACACCTTC
CASTSDRGNYGYTF
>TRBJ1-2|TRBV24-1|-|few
TGTGCCACCAGTGAGCCCGGGACAACCGAAAACTATGGCTACACCTTC
CATSEPGTTENYGYTF
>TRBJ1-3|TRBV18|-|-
TGTGCCAGCTCCCCAGACTTCTCTGGAAACACCATATATTTT
CASSPDFSGNTIYF
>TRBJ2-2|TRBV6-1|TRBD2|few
TGTGCCAGCAGCTCTCTAGCGGGGAGGCCCGGGGAGCTGTTTTTT
CASSSLAGRPGELFF
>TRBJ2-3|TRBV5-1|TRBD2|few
TGCGCCAGCAGCTTACCGGGACTAGCATTCGCAGATACGCAGTATTTT
CASSLPGLAFADTQYF
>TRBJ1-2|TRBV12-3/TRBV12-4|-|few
TGTGCCAGCAGACAGGGAGTTCAGGAAGATGGCTACACCTTC
CASRQGVQEDGYTF
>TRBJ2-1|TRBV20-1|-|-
TGCAGTGCACAATCCTACAATGAGCAGTTCTTC
CSAQSYNEQFF
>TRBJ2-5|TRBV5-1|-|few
TGCGCCAGCAGCTTGTTGGAGGGCGAGACCCAGTACTTC
CASSLLEGETQYF
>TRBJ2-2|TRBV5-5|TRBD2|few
TGTGCCAGCAGTAAGGGAGGGACCTTCACCGGGGAGCTGTTTTTT
CASSKGGTFTGELFF
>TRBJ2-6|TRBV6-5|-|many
TGTGCCAGCAGTTATAAGGGATCAGGGGCGGCTGGGGCCAACGTCCTGACTTTC
CASSYKGSGAAGANVLTF
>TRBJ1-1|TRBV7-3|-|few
TGTGCCAGCAGCCCAGCAGTTGGGGGGTACACTGAAGCTTTCTTT
CASSPAVGGYTEAFF
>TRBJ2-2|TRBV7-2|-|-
TGTGCCAGCAGCACCTTTTTGGGCACCGGGGAGCTGTTTTTT
CASSTFLGTGELFF
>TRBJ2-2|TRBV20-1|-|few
TGCAGTGCAGTCCCTAGGGCCGGGGAGCTGTTTTTT
CSAVPRAGELFF